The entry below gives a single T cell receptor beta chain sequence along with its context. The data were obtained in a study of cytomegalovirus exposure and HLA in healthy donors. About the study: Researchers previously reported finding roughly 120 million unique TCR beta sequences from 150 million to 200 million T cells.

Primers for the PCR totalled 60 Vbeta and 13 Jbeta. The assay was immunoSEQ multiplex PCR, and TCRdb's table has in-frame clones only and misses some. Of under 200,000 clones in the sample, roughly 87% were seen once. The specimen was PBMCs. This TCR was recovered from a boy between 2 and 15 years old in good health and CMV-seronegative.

The chain's CDR3 is CAWSPRGRSPKGGTF. CDR3 nucleotide sequence: TGTGCCTGGAGCCCTCGGGGTAGGTCCCCGAAGGGTGGCACCTTC. The chain joins TRBV30 to TRBJ1-2; D call uncertain. The length of the CDR3 is 15 residues. Deletions cut 3 bases from V and 13 bases from J, with 27 bases between. Germline CDR1 reads GTSNPN; CDR2 reads SVGIG (reference sequence). The full variable domain, rest sourced from reference TRBV30 and TRBJ1-2, is SQTIHQWPATLVQPVGSPLSLECTVEGTSNPNLYWYRQAAGRGLQLLFYSVGIGQISSEVPQNLSASRPQDRQFILSSKKLLLSDSGFYLCAWSPRGRSPKGGTFGSGTRLTVV.